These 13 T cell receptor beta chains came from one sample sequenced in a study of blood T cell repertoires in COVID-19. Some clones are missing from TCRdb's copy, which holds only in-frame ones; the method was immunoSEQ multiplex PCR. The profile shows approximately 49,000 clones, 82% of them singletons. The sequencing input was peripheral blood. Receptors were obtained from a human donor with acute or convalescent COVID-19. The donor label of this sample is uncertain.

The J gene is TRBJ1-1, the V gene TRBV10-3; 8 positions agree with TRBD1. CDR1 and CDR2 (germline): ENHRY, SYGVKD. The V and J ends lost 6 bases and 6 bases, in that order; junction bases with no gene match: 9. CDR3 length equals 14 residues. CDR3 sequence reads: CAISSPDRVAEAFF. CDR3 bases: TGTGCCATCAGCTCACCGGACAGGGTAGCTGAAGCTTTCTTT.

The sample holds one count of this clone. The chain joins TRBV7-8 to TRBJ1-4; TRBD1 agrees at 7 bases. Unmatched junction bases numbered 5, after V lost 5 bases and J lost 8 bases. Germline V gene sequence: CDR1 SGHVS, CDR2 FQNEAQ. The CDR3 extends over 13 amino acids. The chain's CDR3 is CASSRGTAEKLFF. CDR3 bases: TGTGCCAGCAGCCGGGGGACAGCCGAAAAACTGTTTTTT.

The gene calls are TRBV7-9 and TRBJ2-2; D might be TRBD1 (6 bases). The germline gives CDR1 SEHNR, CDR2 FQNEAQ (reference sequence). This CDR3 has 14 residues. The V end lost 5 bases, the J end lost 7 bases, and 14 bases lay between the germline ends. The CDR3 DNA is TGTGCCAGCAGCGCAGGGGTGTACGGCGGGGAGCTGTTTTTT. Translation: CASSAGVYGGELFF.

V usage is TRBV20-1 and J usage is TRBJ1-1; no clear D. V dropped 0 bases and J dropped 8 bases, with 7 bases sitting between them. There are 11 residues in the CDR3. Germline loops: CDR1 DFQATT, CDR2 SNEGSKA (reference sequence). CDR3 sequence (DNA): TGCAGTGCTAGAGATACGGTCGAAGCTTTCTTT. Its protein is CSARDTVEAFF.

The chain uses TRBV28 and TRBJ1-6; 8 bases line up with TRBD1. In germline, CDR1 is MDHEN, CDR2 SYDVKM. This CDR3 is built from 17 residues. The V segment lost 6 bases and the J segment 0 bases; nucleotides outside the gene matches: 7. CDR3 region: CASRTSGGRSYNSPLHF. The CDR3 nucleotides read TGTGCCAGCAGGACCTCAGGGGGCCGCTCCTATAATTCACCCCTCCACTTT.

CDR3 in amino acids: CSVEPSGAEQFF. The CDR3 DNA follows: TGCAGCGTTGAACCCTCAGGGGCGGAGCAGTTCTTC. The rearrangement links TRBV29-1 to TRBJ2-1, with D possibly TRBD1 on 6 matching bases. CDR1 is SQVTM and CDR2 is ANQGSEA in the germline V gene. The CDR3 has 12 residues. V shed 2 bases and J shed 10 bases, with 12 bases lying between them.

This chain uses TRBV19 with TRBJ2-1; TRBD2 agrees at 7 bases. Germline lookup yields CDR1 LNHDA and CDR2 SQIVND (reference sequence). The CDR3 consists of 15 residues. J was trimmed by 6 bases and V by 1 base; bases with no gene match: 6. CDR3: CASSIVGLAVNEQFF. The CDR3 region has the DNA TGTGCCAGTAGTATAGTAGGTCTAGCGGTCAATGAGCAGTTCTTC.

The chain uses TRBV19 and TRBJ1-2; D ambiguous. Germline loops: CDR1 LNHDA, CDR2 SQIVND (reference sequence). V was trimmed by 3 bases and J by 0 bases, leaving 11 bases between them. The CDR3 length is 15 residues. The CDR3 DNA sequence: TGTGCCAGTAGTATTTCAGATTTCTCTAACTATGGCTACACCTTC. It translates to CASSISDFSNYGYTF.

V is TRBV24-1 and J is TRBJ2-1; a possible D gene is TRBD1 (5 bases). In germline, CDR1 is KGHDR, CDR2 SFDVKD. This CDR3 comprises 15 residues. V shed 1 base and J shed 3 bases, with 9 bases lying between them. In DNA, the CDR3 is TGTGCCACCAGTGATTTACAGGACAACTACAATGAGCAGTTCTTC. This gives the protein CATSDLQDNYNEQFF.

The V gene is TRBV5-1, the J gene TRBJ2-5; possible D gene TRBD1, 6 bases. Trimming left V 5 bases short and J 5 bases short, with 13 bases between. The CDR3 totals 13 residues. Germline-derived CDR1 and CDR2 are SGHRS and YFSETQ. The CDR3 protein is CASRRDQGETQYF. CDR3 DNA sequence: TGCGCCAGCAGACGGGACCAGGGGGAGACCCAGTACTTC.

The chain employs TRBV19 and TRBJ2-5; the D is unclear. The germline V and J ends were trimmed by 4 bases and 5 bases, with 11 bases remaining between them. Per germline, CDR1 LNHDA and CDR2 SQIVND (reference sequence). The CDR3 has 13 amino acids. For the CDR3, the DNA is TGTGCCAGTAGTAATCCCCCGGAGGAGACCCAGTACTTC. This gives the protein CASSNPPEETQYF.

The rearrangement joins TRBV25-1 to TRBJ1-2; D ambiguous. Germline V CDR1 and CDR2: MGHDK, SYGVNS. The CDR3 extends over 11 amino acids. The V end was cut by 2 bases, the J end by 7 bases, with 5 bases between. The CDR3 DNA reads TGTGCCAGCAGTGAACTTTTTGGCTACACCTTC. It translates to CASSELFGYTF.

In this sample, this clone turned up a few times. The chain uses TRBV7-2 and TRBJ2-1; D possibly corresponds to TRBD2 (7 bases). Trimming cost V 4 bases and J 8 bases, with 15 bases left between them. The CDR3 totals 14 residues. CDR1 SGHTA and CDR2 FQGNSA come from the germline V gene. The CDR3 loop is CASSSQGGGDEQFF. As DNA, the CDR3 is TGTGCCAGCAGCTCCCAAGGGGGGGGCGATGAGCAGTTCTTC.